The next 30 T cell receptor beta chains were all read from a single sample in a study of T-cell memory formation after mild COVID-19. Each CDR3 protein is one row after TCRdb ran MiXCR on the 5' RACE reads. The profile shows some 490,000 distinct CDR3 sequences, 15% to 20% of them singletons. Sequencing was carried out using PBMCs or a T cell subset sorted from them (not recorded which). All receptors derive from an adult woman who had mild COVID-19 (a few samples of this study predate the infection). Cell type and time point are not known.

The V call is TRBV12-3 or TRBV12-4, the J call TRBJ2-7; weak D call: TRBD2 (7 bases). The CDR3 consists of 15 residues. V shed 2 bases and J shed 3 bases, with 14 bases lying between them. The CDR3 DNA follows: TGTGCCAGCAGTTTAAGGGGGGGAGGGCTCTACGAGCAGTACTTC. The encoded protein is CASSLRGGGLYEQYF.

A few counts support this clonotype. The V gene is TRBV5-1, the J gene TRBJ1-2; D not certain. Trimming stripped 0 bases from V and 8 bases from J, with 17 bases between. The CDR3 covers 15 residues. Germline CDR1 reads SGHRS; CDR2 reads YFSETQ. The CDR3 here is CASSLEVNTLGGYTF. CDR3 in DNA: TGCGCCAGCAGCTTGGAAGTTAATACCCTGGGGGGCTACACCTTC.

This clonotype was seen more than once but under ten times. The rearrangement links TRBV7-8 to TRBJ2-7; TRBD2 matches at 7 bases. Germline assignment: CDR1 SGHVS and CDR2 FQNEAQ. The V and J ends lost 3 bases and 9 bases, in that order; junction bases with no gene match: 14. The CDR3 spans 15 residues. In nucleotides, the CDR3 is TGTGCCAGCAGCTTGTGGGGCGGGAGTAATGAACCGCAGTACTTC. Translated, it gives CASSLWGGSNEPQYF. The variable domain in full, completed from reference TRBV7-8 and TRBJ2-7, reads GAGVSQSPRYKVAKRGQDVALRCDPISGHVSLFWYQQALGQGPEFLTYFQNEAQLDKSGLPSDRFFAERPEGSVSTLKIQRTQQEDSAVYLCASSLWGGSNEPQYFGPGTRLTVT.

Only a few counts were recorded for this clonotype. J is TRBJ2-6 and V is TRBV6-5, with TRBD1 identical over 9 bases. Germline-derived CDR1 and CDR2 are MNHEY and SVGAGI. Unmatched junction bases numbered 6, after V lost 9 bases and J lost 0 bases. CDR3 length: 16 amino acids. In DNA form, the CDR3 reads TGTGCCAGTAAGGACAGGGGCTTCTCTGGGGCCAACGTCCTGACTTTC. This gives the protein CASKDRGFSGANVLTF.

The rearrangement uses TRBV6-2 or TRBV6-3 and TRBJ2-7; TRBD2 matches at 9 bases. Germline V gene data show CDR1 as MNHEY and CDR2 as SVGEGT. The CDR3 totals 17 residues. The J segment lost 0 bases and the V segment lost 7 bases, leaving 13 bases of the junction unmatched. CDR3 DNA sequence: TGTGCCAGCACCGACGGACTAGCGCGTACAACCTCCTACGAGCAGTACTTC. It codes for CASTDGLARTTSYEQYF.

The chain has TRBV7-9 and TRBJ1-2; D is perhaps TRBD1 (6 bases). V was shortened by 1 base and J by 4 bases, with 13 bases between the two germline ends. Germline V CDR1 and CDR2: SEHNR, FQNEAQ (reference sequence). This CDR3 region has 15 residues. The DNA of the CDR3 is TGTGCCAGCAGCTTAGTGGGGGCGCGGAGCTATGGCTACACCTTC. Its translation is CASSLVGARSYGYTF.

The chain links TRBV7-9 to TRBJ2-3; no firm D call. V was shortened by 3 bases and J by 3 bases, with 13 bases between the two germline ends. Germline CDR1 reads SEHNR; CDR2 reads FQNEAQ (reference sequence). The CDR3 loop spans 15 amino acids. CDR3 amino acids: CASSFPRAGTDTQYF. The CDR3 coding sequence is TGTGCCAGCAGCTTCCCAAGAGCAGGTACAGATACGCAGTATTTT.

The chain recombines TRBV29-1 with TRBJ2-1; D uncertain. Germline CDR1 and CDR2: SQVTM and ANQGSEA. The length of the CDR3 is 15 residues. V gave up 2 bases and J gave up 3 bases, with 14 bases separating them. The CDR3 coding sequence is TGCAGCGTTGAAAGGGCCCCTTCCATCTACAATGAGCAGTTCTTC. Protein product: CSVERAPSIYNEQFF.

The chain has TRBV6-5 and TRBJ2-5, with D perhaps matching TRBD1 or TRBD2 (5 bases each). From germline, CDR1 is MNHEY and CDR2 SVGAGI. V lost 6 bases to trimming and J lost 3 bases, with 20 bases between them. The CDR3 is made up of 16 amino acids. The CDR3 is CASSHIRSGTEETQYF. Here the CDR3 DNA reads TGTGCCAGCAGCCATATAAGATCCGGGACGGAAGAGACCCAGTACTTC.

This clonotype was picked up a small number of times. V gene TRBV5-1 combines with J gene TRBJ1-2, with 9 bases lining up with TRBD1. Germline V gene sequence: CDR1 SGHRS, CDR2 YFSETQ. Trimming removed 4 bases from V and 2 bases from J; junction bases left unmatched: 3. The CDR3 sequence is 14 residues long. In DNA, the CDR3 is TGCGCCAGCAGCGCCGGGACAGGGAACTATGGCTACACCTTC. Protein sequence: CASSAGTGNYGYTF.

The chain employs TRBV4-1 and TRBJ2-7, with D uncertain. This CDR3 comprises 14 residues. Germline CDR1 is MGHRA and CDR2 is YSYEKL. Trimming pared 3 bases from V and 1 base from J, leaving 10 bases between. The CDR3 bases are TGCGCCAGCAGCCACACGCCCAATTCCTACGAGCAGTACTTC. Amino acid sequence: CASSHTPNSYEQYF.

The chain combines TRBV7-2 with TRBJ2-7, with TRBD2 matching over 10 bases. CDR1 is SGHTA and CDR2 is FQGNSA in the germline V gene. The CDR3 contains 16 residues. The junction had 9 bases not matched to a gene; V was cut back by 5 bases and J by 2 bases. The CDR3 DNA reads TGTGCCAGCAGCGTAGGACTAGCGGTAAATGCCTACGAGCAGTACTTC. Encoded protein: CASSVGLAVNAYEQYF.

CDR3: CASSADMYQETQYF. The CDR3, as DNA: TGTGCCAGCAGCGCGGACATGTACCAAGAGACCCAGTACTTC. V is TRBV9 and J is TRBJ2-5, with TRBD1 as a possible D gene (5 bases). Trimming took off 3 bases at V and 0 bases at J, with 9 bases between the two ends. This CDR3 contains 14 residues. Germline CDR1 and CDR2: SGDLS and YYNGEE. Drawing the rest from reference TRBV9 and TRBJ2-5, the complete variable domain is DSGVTQTPKHLITATGQRVTLRCSPRSGDLSVYWYQQSLDQGLQFLIQYYNGEERAKGNILERFSAQQFPDLHSELNLSSLELGDSALYFCASSADMYQETQYFGPGTRLLVL.

The sample holds a few counts of this clonotype. This sequence joins TRBV5-6 and TRBJ1-3, with 7 positions matching TRBD1. The V gene end was trimmed by 1 base and the J gene end by 0 bases; junction bases not matched to a gene: 13. Germline CDR1 SGHDT, CDR2 YYEEEE. CDR3 size: 19 residues. CDR3 sequence: CASSLFSRRDRHSGNTIYF. CDR3 nucleotide sequence: TGTGCCAGCAGCTTGTTTTCCCGCCGGGACAGACACTCTGGAAACACCATATATTTT.

The chain has TRBV7-6 and TRBJ1-6, with D hard to call. Trimming removed 5 bases at V and 7 bases at J, with 18 bases between. The germline V gene has CDR1 SGHVS and CDR2 FNYEAQ. This CDR3 contains 16 residues. The CDR3 bases are TGTGCCAGCAGCGATCAGTCGGGATCTGGAAATTCACCCCTCCACTTT. It specifies CASSDQSGSGNSPLHF. Supplemented by reference TRBV7-6 and TRBJ1-6, the full variable domain reads GAGVSQSPRYKVTKRGQDVALRCDPISGHVSLYWYRQALGQGPEFLTYFNYEAQQDKSGLPNDRFSAERPEGSISTLTIQRTEQRDSAMYRCASSDQSGSGNSPLHFGNGTRLTVT.

This clonotype was counted many times. V and J are TRBV15 and TRBJ2-1; tentatively, D is TRBD1 or TRBD2 (5 bases each). This CDR3 has 15 amino acids. The germline V gene encodes CDR1 LNHNV and CDR2 YYDKDF (reference sequence). The V end lost 7 bases, the J end lost 10 bases, and 23 bases lay between the germline ends. The CDR3 bases are TGTGCCACCAACCGGGACCACACCACCCGGCCAGAGCAGTTCTTC. It specifies CATNRDHTTRPEQFF.

This clonotype was detected only a few times. CDR3 region: CASSQGSANYGYTF. The CDR3 nucleotides read TGTGCCAGCAGCCAAGGAAGCGCTAACTATGGCTACACCTTC. This chain joins TRBV3-1 and TRBJ1-2, with D hard to call. The length of the CDR3 is 14 residues. Germline loops: CDR1 LGHDT, CDR2 YNNKEL (reference sequence). The V gene lost 1 base and the J gene lost 0 bases, with 6 bases spanning the gap.

The V gene is TRBV5-6, the J gene TRBJ2-6; the D is unclear. The CDR3 is 17 amino acids. Trimming removed 1 base at V and 0 bases at J, with 11 bases between. Germline V gene data show CDR1 as SGHDT and CDR2 as YYEEEE. CDR3 sequence (DNA): TGTGCCAGCAGCTTGAAACCGGCGAGCTCTGGGGCCAACGTCCTGACTTTC. It specifies CASSLKPASSGANVLTF.

This clonotype was counted a few times. J is TRBJ1-2 and V is TRBV5-1; maybe TRBD1 (6 bases). Germline CDR1 and CDR2: SGHRS and YFSETQ. CDR3 length: 15 amino acids. Trimming stripped 1 base from V and 8 bases from J, with 18 bases between. The chain's CDR3 is CASSLTGKSRGGYTF. The DNA for the CDR3 is TGCGCCAGCAGCTTGACAGGGAAATCTCGGGGGGGCTACACCTTC.

This clonotype was seen only a few times. The chain links TRBV9 to TRBJ2-1; 13 bases line up with TRBD2. From germline, CDR1 is SGDLS and CDR2 YYNGEE. V dropped 0 bases and J dropped 9; count of bases not matched to a gene: 3. CDR3 length: 15 amino acids. The CDR3 spells CASSVGLAGGLEQFF. Written as DNA, the CDR3 is TGTGCCAGCAGCGTAGGACTAGCGGGAGGTCTTGAGCAGTTCTTC.

The chain uses TRBV20-1 and TRBJ1-2, with 9 bases lining up with TRBD1. The length of the CDR3 is 18 residues. The germline V gene encodes CDR1 DFQATT and CDR2 SNEGSKA (reference sequence). J was trimmed by 4 bases and V by 0 bases; bases with no gene match: 15. Written as DNA, the CDR3 is TGCAGTGCTAGAGATTATTTGGGACAGGGCCCTTCGGGCTATGGCTACACCTTC. Its translation: CSARDYLGQGPSGYGYTF.

The chain is built from TRBV29-1 and TRBJ2-1; 7 bases are shared with TRBD1. The CDR3 has 14 residues. Germline-derived CDR1 and CDR2 are SQVTM and ANQGSEA. J gave up 5 bases and V 6 bases, and 10 bases lay outside the gene matches. The CDR3 loop reads CSVTIGTANNEQFF. DNA of the CDR3: TGCAGCGTAACTATCGGGACAGCTAACAATGAGCAGTTCTTC.

Only a few counts were recorded for this clonotype. The chain has TRBV7-8 and TRBJ2-7; 12 nucleotides line up with TRBD2. Germline CDR1 is SGHVS and CDR2 is FQNEAQ. V was clipped by 5 bases and J by 6 bases; unmatched bases: 2. This CDR3 comprises 13 residues. DNA of the CDR3: TGTGCCAGCAGCGAACTAGCGGGAGGCGAGCAGTACTTC. The encoded protein is CASSELAGGEQYF.

This clonotype was recorded a few times. The CDR3 reads CAWGDSKSYEQYF. In DNA, the CDR3 is TGTGCCTGGGGGGACAGTAAGTCCTACGAGCAGTACTTC. The V call is TRBV30, the J call TRBJ2-7; 7 bases are shared with TRBD1. V shed 5 bases, J shed 1 base, and the junction held 5 bases outside the gene matches. The germline CDR1 and CDR2 sequences are GTSNPN and SVGIG (reference sequence). The CDR3 length is 13 residues. The full variable domain, in which reference TRBV30 and TRBJ2-7 provide the parts outside the CDR3, is SQTIHQWPATLVQPVGSPLSLECTVEGTSNPNLYWYRQAAGRGLQLLFYSVGIGQISSEVPQNLSASRPQDRQFILSSKKLLLSDSGFYLCAWGDSKSYEQYFGPGTRLTVT.

CDR3 in amino acids: CASTTRQGAGANVLTF. The CDR3 DNA reads TGTGCCAGCACCACGAGACAGGGAGCTGGGGCCAACGTCCTGACTTTC. The chain combines TRBV6-5 with TRBJ2-6; 7 nucleotides line up with TRBD1. Germline V gene data show CDR1 as MNHEY and CDR2 as SVGAGI. V trimming: 7 bases; J trimming: 2 bases; junction bases outside the gene matches: 8. The CDR3 sequence is 16 residues long.

The chain carries TRBV30 and TRBJ2-2, with D maybe TRBD2 (6 bases). This CDR3 spans 14 amino acids. The germline V gene has CDR1 GTSNPN and CDR2 SVGIG (reference sequence). Trimming removed 6 bases from V and 4 bases from J, with 15 bases in between. CDR3 region: CACQTGVFTGELFF. The DNA of the CDR3 is TGTGCCTGTCAAACGGGGGTGTTCACCGGGGAGCTGTTTTTT.

This clonotype has a handful of counts. V usage is TRBV4-1 and J usage is TRBJ1-6; 7 nucleotides align to TRBD1. Germline lookup yields CDR1 MGHRA and CDR2 YSYEKL. The CDR3 spans 16 residues. J lost 10 bases, V lost 0 bases, and 9 bases had no gene match. The chain's CDR3 is CASSQEETGRGSPLHF. CDR3 DNA: TGCGCCAGCAGCCAAGAAGAGACAGGGCGAGGGTCACCCCTCCACTTT.

The rearrangement uses TRBV21-1 and TRBJ2-7; the table names TRBD1, a call not compared with the DNA. TRBV21-1 is a documented pseudogene. This CDR3 region has 15 residues. The DNA for the CDR3 is TGTGCCAGCAGCAACCCGGATCGAGTCTCCTACGAGCAGTACTTC. Protein sequence: CASSNPDRVSYEQYF.

J is TRBJ2-2 and V is TRBV6-2 or TRBV6-3; TRBD2 agrees at 12 bases. The V and J ends lost 6 bases and 6 bases, in that order; junction bases with no gene match: 8. Looked up from germline, CDR1 is MNHEY and CDR2 is SVGEGT. The CDR3 runs to 16 residues. Written as DNA, the CDR3 is TGTGCCAGCAGGCGACTAGCGGGAGTAGTCCCCGGGGAGCTGTTTTTT. This translates into CASRRLAGVVPGELFF.

In this sample, this clonotype turned up many times. This sequence joins TRBV29-1 and TRBJ2-2; weak D call: TRBD2 (5 bases). The V gene's germline CDR1 is SQVTM and CDR2 ANQGSEA. This CDR3 region has 14 residues. V was clipped by 6 bases and J by 5 bases, with 16 bases between them. The CDR3 spells CSVFRDTQTGELFF. CDR3 nucleotides: TGCAGCGTCTTCCGGGATACTCAAACCGGGGAGCTGTTTTTT.